This T cell receptor beta chain was identified during a study of blood T cell repertoires in COVID-19. The overall study: From the United States, Italy and Spain came samples of acute and convalescent COVID-19. In each case, the material was cDNA or gDNA derived from T cells, B-cell-depleted T cells, or PBMCs.

Original methodology: Amplifying reference gene primers gave estimates of nucleated cell counts. Sequencing was performed with immunoSEQ multiplex PCR; in TCRdb, only in-frame clones are kept and a portion is missing. V, J and clone size were drawn from that table, and D and trimming were deduced from the DNA. Here the sample spans a few hundred thousand clones, about 82% being singletons. Germline CDR1 is KGHDR and CDR2 is SFDVKD. The J segment lost 5 bases and the V segment lost 2 bases, leaving 3 bases of the junction unmatched. This CDR3 spans 15 amino acids. V usage is TRBV24-1 and J usage is TRBJ1-2, with 11 bases identical to TRBD1. This receptor was taken from a human donor in a cohort sampled during active COVID-19. Sequencing was performed on peripheral blood. CDR3 nucleotide sequence: TGTGCCACCAGTGATTCCGGGACAGGGGGGTATGGCTACACCTTC. Residues: CATSDSGTGGYGYTF.